This is a list of T cell receptor beta chains from one sample in a study of breast tumors, draining lymph nodes, adjacent tissues. TCRdb reprocessed the multiplex PCR reads with MiXCR, giving one entry per CDR3 protein. The sample contains 150,000 to 200,000 distinct CDR3 sequences, roughly 30% of which appear only once. Sequenced material: axillary lymph node tissue. The receptors were gathered from a female donor with breast cancer. Some clones in this sample may be carry-over from other donors' samples. Each CDR3 is given with its conserved first and last residue. The order of the fields is clone size, V gene, J gene, D gene, CDR3 DNA, CDR3 protein. The D gene is left open where the match is weak. The size of a clone is reported for some rows only, either as once, few or many, or as a class for expanded clones.

.	TRBV25-1	TRBJ2-2	.	TGTGCCAGCAGCCAAGTGAGGGGGGTAAGAACCGGGGAGCTGTTTTTT	CASSQVRGVRTGELFF
.	TRBV19	TRBJ1-6	.	TGTGCCAGCGCCTTGAGCGGGACCGGACCCTATAATTCACCCCTCCACTTT	CASALSGTGPYNSPLHF
.	TRBV10-3	TRBJ1-1	.	TGTGCCATCAGTGAGTCAGGGTACACTGAAGCTTTCTTT	CAISESGYTEAFF
.	TRBV27	TRBJ2-3	TRBD2	TGTGCCAGCAGGGATAGCGGGCTACCGATCACAGATACGCAGTATTTT	CASRDSGLPITDTQYF
many	TRBV13	TRBJ2-3	.	TGTGCCAGCAGCTTAGTAGTGACTAAGCTTGGGGATACGCAGTATTTT	CASSLVVTKLGDTQYF
many	TRBV5-6	TRBJ2-7	TRBD2	TGTGCCAGCAGCTTCGTCGGGGGGGGCTACGAGCAGTACTTC	CASSFVGGGYEQYF
.	TRBV9	TRBJ2-6	.	TGTGCCAGCAGCGTAGGTAGGAGCACCAACGTCCTGACTTTC	CASSVGRSTNVLTF
many	TRBV7-8	TRBJ2-3	TRBD2	TGTGCCAGCACCGCTCCTGATCGGGGGGGGGTCAGCACAGATACGCAGTATTTT	CASTAPDRGGVSTDTQYF
few	TRBV27	TRBJ1-5	.	TGTGCCAGCGGACCATTTGGGGGGGGCGTTCAGCCCCAGCATTTT	CASGPFGGGVQPQHF
.	TRBV4-1	TRBJ1-5	TRBD1	TGCGCCAGCAGCCAAGAGGGGGGACAGGTTAATCAGCCCCAGCATTTT	CASSQEGGQVNQPQHF
.	TRBV19	TRBJ2-2	.	TGTGCCAGTAGTATAAGGGCTGGGGAGCTGTTTTTT	CASSIRAGELFF
many	TRBV7-7	TRBJ2-1	TRBD2	TGTGCTAGCAGCTTAGCTAGCGGGAGTGAGCAGTTCTTC	CASSLASGSEQFF
many	TRBV7-2	TRBJ2-7	TRBD2	TGTGCCAGCAGCATCCTAGCGGGTGTCTCCTACGAGCAGTACTTC	CASSILAGVSYEQYF
many	TRBV9	TRBJ2-5	.	TGTGCCAGCAGCGTAATGTCGGGGGGCCAGGAAGAGACCCAGTACTTC	CASSVMSGGQEETQYF
.	TRBV7-9	TRBJ2-4	TRBD1	TGTGCCAACAGCCTAGGGACAGGTTCGGACCGCTACTTC	CANSLGTGSDRYF
many	TRBV5-6	TRBJ1-4	.	TGTGCCAGCAGCCTCGGGACTAATGAAAAACTGTTTTTT	CASSLGTNEKLFF
.	TRBV7-8	TRBJ1-2	.	TGTGCCAGCAGTCCCGTGGGAGGCTACACCTTC	CASSPVGGYTF
.	TRBV11-1	TRBJ2-1	.	TGTGCCAGCAGCTTACTAGTAACCAGTGCCAATGAGCAGTTCTTC	CASSLLVTSANEQFF
.	TRBV9	TRBJ1-1	.	TGTGCCAGCAGCGAGGGGGACGGAATGAACACTGAAGCTTTCTTT	CASSEGDGMNTEAFF
.	TRBV29-1	TRBJ2-4	TRBD1	TGCAGCGGCGGACAGGGGGAAAGCATTCAGTACTTC	CSGGQGESIQYF
many	TRBV24-1	TRBJ2-1	.	TGTGCCACCAGTCCTTTCAGGGGCAATGAGCAGTTCTTC	CATSPFRGNEQFF
many	TRBV10-3	TRBJ2-1	.	TGTGCCATCAGAGCCGGGACTGGTCACAATGAGCAGTTCTTC	CAIRAGTGHNEQFF
many	TRBV6-2/TRBV6-3	TRBJ1-6	.	TGTGCCAGCACCAAAGTTAGAGGGGATTCACCCCTCCACTTT	CASTKVRGDSPLHF
many	TRBV20-1	TRBJ2-1	.	TGCAGTGCTAAAGCCCAGACAGCTTTCATCTACAATGAGCAGTTCTTC	CSAKAQTAFIYNEQFF
many	TRBV10-3	TRBJ1-6	TRBD1	TGTGCCATCAGTGCCAGGGACAGCCCAAATTCACCCCTCCACTTT	CAISARDSPNSPLHF
many	TRBV2	TRBJ1-2	.	TGTGCCAGCATCCAAGGGAACTATGGCTACACCTTC	CASIQGNYGYTF
.	TRBV4-2	TRBJ2-1	.	TGTGCCAGCAGCCAAGATCTAACTTTCTCGAGGCCCCTACCTCGGCTCTTC	CASSQDLTFSRPLPRLF
.	TRBV9	TRBJ1-1	.	TGTGCCAGCAGCGTAGGAACACCCCTGAACACTGAAGCTTTCTTT	CASSVGTPLNTEAFF
many	TRBV12-3/TRBV12-4	TRBJ1-2	.	TGTGCCAGCAGCCGGGACTATGGCTACACCTTC	CASSRDYGYTF
many	TRBV7-3	TRBJ2-1	TRBD2	TGTGCCAGCAGCTTAATGAGCGGGGGGCCCAATGAGCAGTTCTTC	CASSLMSGGPNEQFF
many	TRBV19	TRBJ2-7	.	TGTGCCAGTAGTATGGTTGGTGGTGGGGGGACCTACGAGCAGTACTTC	CASSMVGGGGTYEQYF